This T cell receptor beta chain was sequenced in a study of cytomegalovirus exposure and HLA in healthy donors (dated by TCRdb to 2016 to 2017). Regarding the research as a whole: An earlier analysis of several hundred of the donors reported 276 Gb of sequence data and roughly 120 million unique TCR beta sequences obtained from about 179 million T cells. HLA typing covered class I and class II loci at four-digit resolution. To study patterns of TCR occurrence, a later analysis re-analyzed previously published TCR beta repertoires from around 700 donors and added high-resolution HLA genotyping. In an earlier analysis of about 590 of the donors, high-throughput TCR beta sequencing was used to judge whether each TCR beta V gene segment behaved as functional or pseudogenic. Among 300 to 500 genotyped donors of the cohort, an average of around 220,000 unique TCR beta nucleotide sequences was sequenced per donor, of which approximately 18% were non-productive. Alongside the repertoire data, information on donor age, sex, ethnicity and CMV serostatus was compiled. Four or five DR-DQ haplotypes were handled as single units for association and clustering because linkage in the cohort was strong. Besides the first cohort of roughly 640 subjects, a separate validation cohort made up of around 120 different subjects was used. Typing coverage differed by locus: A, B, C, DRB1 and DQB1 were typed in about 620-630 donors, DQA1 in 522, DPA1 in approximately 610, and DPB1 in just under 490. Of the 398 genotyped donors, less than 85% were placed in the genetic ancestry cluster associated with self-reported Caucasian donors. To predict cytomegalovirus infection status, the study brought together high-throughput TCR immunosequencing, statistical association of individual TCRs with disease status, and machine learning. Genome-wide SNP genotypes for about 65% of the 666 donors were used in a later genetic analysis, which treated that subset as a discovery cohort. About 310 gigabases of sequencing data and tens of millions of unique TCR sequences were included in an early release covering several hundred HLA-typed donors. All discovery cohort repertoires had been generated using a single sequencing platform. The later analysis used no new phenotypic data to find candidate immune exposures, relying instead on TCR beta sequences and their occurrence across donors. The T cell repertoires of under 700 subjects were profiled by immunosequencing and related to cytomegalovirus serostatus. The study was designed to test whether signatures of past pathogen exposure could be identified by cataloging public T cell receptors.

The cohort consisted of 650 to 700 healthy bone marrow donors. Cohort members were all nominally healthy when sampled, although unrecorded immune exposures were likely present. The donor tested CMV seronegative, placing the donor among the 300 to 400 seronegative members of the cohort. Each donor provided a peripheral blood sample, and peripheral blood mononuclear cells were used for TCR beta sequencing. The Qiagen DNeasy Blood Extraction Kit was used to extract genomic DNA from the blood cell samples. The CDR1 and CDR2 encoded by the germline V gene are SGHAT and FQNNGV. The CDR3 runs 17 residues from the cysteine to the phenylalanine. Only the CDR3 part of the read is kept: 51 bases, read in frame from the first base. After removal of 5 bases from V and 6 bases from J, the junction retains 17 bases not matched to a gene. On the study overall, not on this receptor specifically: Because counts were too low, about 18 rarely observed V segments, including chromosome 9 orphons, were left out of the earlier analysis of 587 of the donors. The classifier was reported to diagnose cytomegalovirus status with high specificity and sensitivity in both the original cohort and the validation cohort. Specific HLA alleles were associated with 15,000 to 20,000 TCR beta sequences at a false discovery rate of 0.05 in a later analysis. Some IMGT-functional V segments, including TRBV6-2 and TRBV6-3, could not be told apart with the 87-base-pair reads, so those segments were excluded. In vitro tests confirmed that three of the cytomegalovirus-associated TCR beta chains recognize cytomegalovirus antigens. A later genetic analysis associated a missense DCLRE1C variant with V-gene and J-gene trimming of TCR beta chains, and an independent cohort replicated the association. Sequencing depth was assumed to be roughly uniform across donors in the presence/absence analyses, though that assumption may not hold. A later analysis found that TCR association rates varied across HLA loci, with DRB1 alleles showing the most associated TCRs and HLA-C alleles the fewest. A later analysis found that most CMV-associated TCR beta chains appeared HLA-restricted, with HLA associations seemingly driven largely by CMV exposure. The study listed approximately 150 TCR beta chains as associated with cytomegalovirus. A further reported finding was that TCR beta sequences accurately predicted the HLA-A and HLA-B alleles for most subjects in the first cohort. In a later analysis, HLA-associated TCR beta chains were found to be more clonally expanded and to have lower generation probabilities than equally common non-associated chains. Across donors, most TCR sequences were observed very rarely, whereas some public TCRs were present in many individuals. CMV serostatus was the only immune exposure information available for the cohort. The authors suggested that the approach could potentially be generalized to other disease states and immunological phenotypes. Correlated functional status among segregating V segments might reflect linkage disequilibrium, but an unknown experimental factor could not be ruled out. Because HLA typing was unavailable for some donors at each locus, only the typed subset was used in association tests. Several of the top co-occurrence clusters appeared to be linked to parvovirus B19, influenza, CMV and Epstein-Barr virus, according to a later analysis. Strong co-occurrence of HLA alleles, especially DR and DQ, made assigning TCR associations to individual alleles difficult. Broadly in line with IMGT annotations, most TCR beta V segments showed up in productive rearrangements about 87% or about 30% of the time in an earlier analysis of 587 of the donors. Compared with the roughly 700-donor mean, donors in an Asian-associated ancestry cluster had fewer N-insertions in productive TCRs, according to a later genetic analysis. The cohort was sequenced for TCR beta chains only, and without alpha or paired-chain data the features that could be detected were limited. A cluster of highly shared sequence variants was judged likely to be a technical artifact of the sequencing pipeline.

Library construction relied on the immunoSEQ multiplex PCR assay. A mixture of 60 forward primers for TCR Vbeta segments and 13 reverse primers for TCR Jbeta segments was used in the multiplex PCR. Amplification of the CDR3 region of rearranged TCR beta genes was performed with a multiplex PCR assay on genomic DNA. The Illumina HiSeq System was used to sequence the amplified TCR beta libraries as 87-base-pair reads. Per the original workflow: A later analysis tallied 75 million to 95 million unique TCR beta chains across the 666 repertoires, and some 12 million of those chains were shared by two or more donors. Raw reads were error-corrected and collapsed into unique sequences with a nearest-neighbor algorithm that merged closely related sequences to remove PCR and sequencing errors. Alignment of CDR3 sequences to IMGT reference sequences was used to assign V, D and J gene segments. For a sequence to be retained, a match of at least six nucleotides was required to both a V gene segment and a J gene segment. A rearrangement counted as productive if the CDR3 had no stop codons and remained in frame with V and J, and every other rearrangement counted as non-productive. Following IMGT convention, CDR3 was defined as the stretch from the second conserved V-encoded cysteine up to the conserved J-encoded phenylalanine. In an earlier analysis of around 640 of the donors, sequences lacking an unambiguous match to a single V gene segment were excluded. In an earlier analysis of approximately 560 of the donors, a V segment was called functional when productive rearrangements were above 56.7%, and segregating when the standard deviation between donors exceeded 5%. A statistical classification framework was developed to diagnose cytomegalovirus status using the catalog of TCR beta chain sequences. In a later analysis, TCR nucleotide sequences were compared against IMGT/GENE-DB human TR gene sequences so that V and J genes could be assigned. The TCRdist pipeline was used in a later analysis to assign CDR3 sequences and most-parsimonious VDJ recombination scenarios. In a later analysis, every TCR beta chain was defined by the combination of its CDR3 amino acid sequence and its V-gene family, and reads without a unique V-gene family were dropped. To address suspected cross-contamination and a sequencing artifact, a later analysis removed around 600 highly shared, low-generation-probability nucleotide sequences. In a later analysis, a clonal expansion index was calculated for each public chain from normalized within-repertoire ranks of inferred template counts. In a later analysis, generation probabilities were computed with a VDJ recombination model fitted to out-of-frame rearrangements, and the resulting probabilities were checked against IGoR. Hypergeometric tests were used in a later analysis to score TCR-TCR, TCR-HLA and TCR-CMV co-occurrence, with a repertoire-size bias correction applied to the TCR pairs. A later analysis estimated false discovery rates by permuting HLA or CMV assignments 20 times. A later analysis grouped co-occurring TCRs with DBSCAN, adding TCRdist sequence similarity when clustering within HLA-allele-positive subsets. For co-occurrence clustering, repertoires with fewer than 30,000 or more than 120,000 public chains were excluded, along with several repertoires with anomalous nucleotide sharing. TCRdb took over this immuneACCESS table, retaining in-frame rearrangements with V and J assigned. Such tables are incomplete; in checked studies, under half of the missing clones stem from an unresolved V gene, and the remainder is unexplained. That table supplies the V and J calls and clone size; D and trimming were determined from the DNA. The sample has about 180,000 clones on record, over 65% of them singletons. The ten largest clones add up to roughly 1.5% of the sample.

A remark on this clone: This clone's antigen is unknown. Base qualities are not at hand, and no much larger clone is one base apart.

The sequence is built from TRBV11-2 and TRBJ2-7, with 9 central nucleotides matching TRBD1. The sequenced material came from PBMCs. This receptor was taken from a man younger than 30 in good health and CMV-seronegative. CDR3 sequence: CASSGARWGQGSSEQYF. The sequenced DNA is TGTGCCAGCAGCGGAGCCAGGTGGGGACAGGGATCAAGCGAGCAGTACTTC.